These 29 T cell receptor beta chains share one sample of origin, sequenced in a study of Ad26.COV2.S vaccination and SARS-CoV-2 variants. Only in-frame clones appear in the TCRdb table, and some are missing; sequencing was by immunoSEQ multiplex PCR. The data hold 250,000 to 300,000 clones, with around 87% observed a single time. Treatment of the sample: some 20 received Ad26.COV2.S at low or high dose, single or two shots; a few received placebo; per-sample allocation not given. Day 63 following the first vaccine or placebo injection was when the samples were taken. The sequences come from peripheral blood, collected in a trial of Ad26.COV2.S vaccine versus placebo. The receptors derive from a person aged 18-65 years who received the Ad26.COV2.S COVID-19 vaccine or a placebo.

The genes are TRBV6-5 and TRBJ1-5; D is unresolved. Per germline, CDR1 MNHEY and CDR2 SVGAGI. CDR3 size: 12 residues. Trimming took off 7 bases at V and 6 bases at J, with 10 bases between the two ends. CDR3 DNA sequence: TGTGCCAGCACCACTGGGAGTCAGCCCCAGCATTTT. Translated, it gives CASTTGSQPQHF.

The rearrangement uses TRBV2 and TRBJ2-7; 8 positions agree with TRBD2. The CDR3 spans 15 residues. Germline CDR1 SNHLY, CDR2 FYNNEI. Unmatched junction bases numbered 10, after V lost 7 bases and J lost 2 bases. The CDR3 spells CASKRETSDTYEQYF. The CDR3 nucleotides read TGTGCCAGCAAACGGGAGACTAGCGATACCTACGAGCAGTACTTC.

The chain couples TRBV5-1 to TRBJ2-2; 8 bases fit TRBD1. Germline CDR1 SGHRS, CDR2 YFSETQ. The V gene end was trimmed by 1 base and the J gene end by 7 bases; junction bases not matched to a gene: 3. The CDR3 sequence is 14 residues long. For the CDR3, the DNA is TGCGCCAGCAGCTTGCAGGGGGCCGGCGGGGAGCTGTTTTTT. This codes for CASSLQGAGGELFF.

The V and J genes are TRBV5-4 and TRBJ1-1, with 8 bases aligning to TRBD1. There are 15 residues in the CDR3. Germline trimming cut 9 bases from V and 2 bases from J; bases unmatched to any gene: 12. CDR1 SGHNT and CDR2 YYREEE come from the germline V gene (reference sequence). The CDR3 loop reads CAIISPGTGNTEAFF. CDR3 bases: TGTGCCATAATTTCGCCCGGGACAGGCAACACTGAAGCTTTCTTT.

V is TRBV7-9 and J is TRBJ1-2, with 7 bases matching TRBD1. The germline V gene has CDR1 SEHNR and CDR2 FQNEAQ (reference sequence). After removal of 7 bases from V and 7 bases from J, the junction contained 6 bases not matched to a gene. The CDR3 is 12 residues long. The CDR3 DNA sequence: TGTGCCAGCACCAAACAGGGGACTGGCTACACCTTC. This encodes CASTKQGTGYTF.

This chain links TRBV4-3 with TRBJ2-3; 8 bases are shared with TRBD2. The V gene end was trimmed by 0 bases and the J gene end by 6 bases; junction bases not matched to a gene: 8. The length of the CDR3 is 16 residues. CDR1 and CDR2 from the germline V gene are LGHNA and YSLEER. The CDR3 spells CASSQDQRGLPDTQYF. CDR3 nucleotides: TGCGCCAGCAGCCAAGACCAGCGGGGGCTTCCCGATACGCAGTATTTT.

The rearrangement uses TRBV11-2 and TRBJ1-2; 9 positions agree with TRBD1. CDR1 is SGHAT, CDR2 FQNNGV, per germline. This CDR3 spans 14 amino acids. Losses at the gene ends were 5 bases for V and 8 bases for J; bases not matched to a gene: 9. The CDR3: CASSPRDREGGYTF. The CDR3 DNA is TGTGCCAGCAGCCCGAGGGACAGGGAGGGGGGCTACACCTTC. Full variable domain (missing parts from reference TRBV11-2 and TRBJ1-2): EAGVAQSPRYKIIEKRQSVAFWCNPISGHATLYWYQQILGQGPKLLIQFQNNGVVDDSQLPKDRFSAERLKGVDSTLKIQPAKLEDSAVYLCASSPRDREGGYTFGSGTRLTVV.

The CDR3 region has the DNA TGTGCCAGCAGCGAAGGCTCGGTGCAGGGTGAAAAACTGTTTTTT. Translated, it gives CASSEGSVQGEKLFF. This chain uses TRBV7-9 with TRBJ1-4; D possibly corresponds to TRBD1 (5 bases). The CDR3 totals 15 residues. Germline V CDR1 and CDR2: SEHNR, FQNEAQ (reference sequence). Trimming pared 5 bases from V and 7 bases from J, leaving 17 bases between.

The chain employs TRBV6-5 and TRBJ1-1; D unresolved. There are 14 residues in the CDR3. Trimming removed 10 bases at V and 4 bases at J, with 19 bases between. Germline values: CDR1 MNHEY, CDR2 SVGAGI. The CDR3, as DNA: TGTGCCACCCGCCCCAAGACCCGCGGCACTGAAGCTTTCTTT. Encoded protein: CATRPKTRGTEAFF.

V and J are TRBV30 and TRBJ2-7; a possible D gene is TRBD2 (6 bases). The CDR3 consists of 15 residues. Per germline, CDR1 GTSNPN and CDR2 SVGIG (reference sequence). V was shortened by 1 base and J by 4 bases, with 17 bases between the two germline ends. Here the CDR3 reads CAWSANRDFTYEQYF. DNA of the CDR3: TGTGCCTGGAGTGCAAACCGGGACTTTACGTACGAGCAGTACTTC.

A note on this clone: With a much larger clone just one base away, this may be a read error. This chain connects TRBV6-6 to TRBJ1-1, with D possibly being TRBD1 (5 bases). Per germline, CDR1 MNHNY and CDR2 SVGAGI (reference sequence). This CDR3 has 12 amino acids. V was pared by 6 bases and J by 4 bases, with 9 bases between. The CDR3 loop reads CASSQGGTEAFF. The CDR3 nucleotides read TGTGCCAGCAGCCAGGGAGGCACTGAAGCTTTCTTT.

The genes are TRBV5-1 and TRBJ1-5; D gene uncertain. CDR1 SGHRS and CDR2 YFSETQ come from the germline V gene. The CDR3 runs to 13 residues. Trimming cost V 2 bases and J 3 bases, with 6 bases left between them. This CDR3 reads CASSFTNNQPQHF. Here the CDR3 DNA reads TGCGCCAGCAGCTTCACGAACAATCAGCCCCAGCATTTT.

The gene calls are TRBV6-5 and TRBJ1-5; D is undetermined. The CDR3 consists of 13 residues. Germline CDR1 MNHEY, CDR2 SVGAGI. Deletions cut 5 bases from V and 6 bases from J, with 11 bases between. DNA of the CDR3: TGTGCCAGCAGTCCACGGGAGGTTCAGCCCCAGCATTTT. Translating it yields CASSPREVQPQHF.

The chain recombines TRBV14 with TRBJ1-2; D possibly corresponds to TRBD1 (5 bases). This CDR3 spans 14 amino acids. Germline CDR1 SGHDN, CDR2 FVKESK. V gave up 1 base and J gave up 7 bases, with 13 bases separating them. DNA of the CDR3: TGTGCCAGCAGCCAAGGTGGCCAAGGGACTGGCTACACCTTC. Protein product: CASSQGGQGTGYTF.

J is TRBJ1-2 and V is TRBV28, with D possibly being TRBD1 (6 bases). V was clipped by 6 bases and J by 4 bases, with 12 bases between them. The germline V gene has CDR1 MDHEN and CDR2 SYDVKM. CDR3 length: 13 amino acids. This CDR3 is CASRPGTTYGYTF. CDR3 DNA sequence: TGTGCCAGCAGGCCGGGGACAACCTATGGCTACACCTTC.

The chain carries TRBV25-1 and TRBJ2-3; TRBD1 might be the D (6 bases). Trimming took 6 bases from V and 0 from J, leaving 19 bases between them. Germline-derived CDR1 and CDR2 are MGHDK and SYGVNS. This CDR3 is built from 17 residues. The CDR3 here is CASSSEYGGPSTDTQYF. The CDR3, as DNA: TGTGCCAGCAGCAGTGAATATGGGGGCCCTAGCACAGATACGCAGTATTTT.

The J gene is TRBJ2-5, the V gene TRBV27; 7 nucleotides align to TRBD1. This CDR3 region has 15 residues. Losses at the gene ends were 1 base for V and 2 bases for J; bases not matched to a gene: 4. CDR1 is MNHEY and CDR2 is SMNVEV in the germline V gene (reference sequence). The CDR3 loop is CASSLLPGQQETQYF. Here the CDR3 DNA reads TGTGCCAGCAGTTTATTGCCGGGACAGCAAGAGACCCAGTACTTC.

The chain carries TRBV27 and TRBJ2-1, with D unclear. Germline values: CDR1 MNHEY, CDR2 SMNVEV (reference sequence). CDR3 length equals 11 residues. Trimming left V 10 bases short and J 9 bases short, with 13 bases between. The CDR3 DNA reads TGTGCCACCAAAATGAACGGTGAGCAGTTCTTC. It translates to CATKMNGEQFF.

This chain uses TRBV4-3 with TRBJ1-4; TRBD1 matches at 9 bases. Losses at the gene ends were 5 bases for V and 7 bases for J; bases not matched to a gene: 11. Looked up from germline, CDR1 is LGHNA and CDR2 is YSLEER. CDR3 length equals 16 residues. The CDR3 loop reads CASSAGTGKFGEKLFF. Written as DNA, the CDR3 is TGCGCCAGCAGCGCCGGGACAGGGAAGTTTGGTGAAAAACTGTTTTTT.

DNA for the CDR3: TGTGCCAGCAGCCCCGGACAGAACTATGGCTACACCTTC. Its translation is CASSPGQNYGYTF. The chain uses TRBV5-4 and TRBJ1-2; D possibly corresponds to TRBD1 (6 bases). CDR1 SGHNT and CDR2 YYREEE come from the germline V gene (reference sequence). V lost 4 bases and J lost 2, with 9 bases in between. This CDR3 has 13 residues.

The rearrangement links TRBV12-3 or TRBV12-4 to TRBJ1-1; D remains ambiguous. The length of the CDR3 is 13 residues. Between the trimmed V and J ends, which lost 3 bases and 6 bases, there was a span of 11 bases. DNA of the CDR3: TGTGCCAGCAGTTTGATACTGGGCGCTGAAGCTTTCTTT. Translation gives CASSLILGAEAFF.

The chain employs TRBV5-1 and TRBJ2-3, with a weak D call TRBD2 (6 bases). The CDR3 length is 14 residues. Germline V gene sequence: CDR1 SGHRS, CDR2 YFSETQ. V lost 4 bases to trimming and J lost 1 base, with 10 bases between them. The CDR3 DNA reads TGCGCCAGCAGCCCGGGGGACCGCACAGATACGCAGTATTTT. Its protein product is CASSPGDRTDTQYF.

The rearrangement uses TRBV30 and TRBJ1-2; D unclear. V lost 2 bases and J lost 8, with 12 bases in between. From germline, CDR1 is GTSNPN and CDR2 SVGIG (reference sequence). The CDR3 totals 12 residues. CDR3 sequence: CAWSSVGDGYTF. CDR3 sequence (DNA): TGTGCCTGGAGTAGTGTAGGTGACGGCTACACCTTC.

CDR3 region: CASSPQGALNSPLHF. For the CDR3, the DNA is TGTGCCAGCTCACCGCAGGGGGCTTTGAATTCACCCCTCCACTTT. This chain links TRBV18 with TRBJ1-6; 8 positions agree with TRBD1. The CDR3 consists of 15 residues. Germline V gene lookup returns CDR1 KGHSH and CDR2 LQKENI. After removal of 3 bases from V and 7 bases from J, the junction contained 5 bases not matched to a gene.

The gene calls are TRBV19 and TRBJ2-1, with 14 nucleotides matching TRBD2. Trimming at V came to 3 bases and at J to 7 bases, leaving 8 bases not matched to a gene. From germline, CDR1 is LNHDA and CDR2 SQIVND (reference sequence). The CDR3 has 17 residues. CDR3 in amino acids: CASSMPGTSGGGNEQFF. For the CDR3, the DNA is TGTGCCAGTAGTATGCCTGGGACTAGCGGGGGTGGGAATGAGCAGTTCTTC.

The chain carries TRBV29-1 and TRBJ1-4, with a weak D call TRBD1 (6 bases). Per germline, CDR1 SQVTM and CDR2 ANQGSEA. Trimming shortened V by 4 bases and J by 5 bases, and 11 bases separated the two germline ends. This CDR3 spans 13 amino acids. CDR3 loop: CSVGDIQNEKLFF. CDR3 in DNA: TGCAGCGTTGGGGACATCCAGAATGAAAAACTGTTTTTT.

Points on this clone: This sample also contains other DNA sequences that code for the same CDR3. J is TRBJ2-1 and V is TRBV4-1; D is undetermined. The V gene's germline CDR1 is MGHRA and CDR2 YSYEKL. Between the trimmed V and J ends, which lost 4 bases and 5 bases, there was a span of 3 bases. The CDR3 is 11 residues long. For the CDR3, the DNA is TGCGCCAGCAGCCGCGACAATGAGCAGTTCTTC. It yields the protein CASSRDNEQFF.

CDR3 sequence reads: CASSPRGGTGTSYEQYF. The DNA for the CDR3 is TGTGCCAGCAGTCCCAGGGGTGGGACAGGGACCTCCTACGAGCAGTACTTC. The chain carries TRBV27 and TRBJ2-7; TRBD1 matches 9 bases. V trimming: 5 bases; J trimming: 0 bases; junction bases outside the gene matches: 11. The CDR3 contains 17 residues. Germline loops: CDR1 MNHEY, CDR2 SMNVEV (reference sequence).

This clone was seen just once. The chain employs TRBV10-3 and TRBJ2-3, with 9 bases matching TRBD2. V shed 6 bases and J 2 bases; nucleotides not matched to a gene: 12. Germline loops: CDR1 ENHRY, CDR2 SYGVKD. There are 17 residues in the CDR3. DNA for the CDR3: TGTGCCATCAGACTTACTCGCGGGGGGGCCATCACAGATACGCAGTATTTT. Translation: CAIRLTRGGAITDTQYF.